These 7 T cell receptor beta chains were all obtained from the same sample, sequenced in a study of PD-1 blockade in classical Hodgkin lymphoma. The assay was immunoSEQ multiplex PCR, and TCRdb's table has in-frame clones only and misses some. The sample comprises about 14,000 clones, more than 65% of which are singletons, and approximately 24% rests with the top ten. Patients all relapsed after autologous stem cell transplantation, and there was variation in brentuximab vedotin exposure. The source material was peripheral blood mononuclear cells (PBMCs), sampled at baseline. The receptor set was obtained from a human donor with classical Hodgkin lymphoma.

The chain uses TRBV7-6 and TRBJ2-2; D remains unclear. The germline V gene has CDR1 SGHVS and CDR2 FNYEAQ. V was shortened by 2 bases and J by 6 bases, with 7 bases between the two germline ends. The length of the CDR3 is 13 residues. The CDR3 DNA reads TGTGCCAGCAGCTTATTTTCGCCCGGGGAGCTGTTTTTT. This translates into CASSLFSPGELFF.

The chain carries TRBV30 and TRBJ1-3; weak D call: TRBD1 (6 bases). The CDR3 runs to 14 residues. The V and J ends lost 4 bases and 7 bases respectively, with 17 bases between them. Germline V lookup: CDR1 GTSNPN, CDR2 SVGIG (reference sequence). The CDR3 nucleotides read TGTGCCTGGACTAACCCCCACAGGGCGAACACCATATATTTT. It yields the protein CAWTNPHRANTIYF.

The V gene is TRBV5-5, the J gene TRBJ1-5, with D perhaps matching TRBD1 (6 bases). The CDR3 contains 14 residues. Trimming left V 2 bases short and J 2 bases short, with 8 bases between. Germline loops: CDR1 SGHKS, CDR2 YYEKEE (reference sequence). The chain's CDR3 is CASSFNRGNQPQHF. The CDR3 nucleotides read TGTGCCAGCAGCTTCAACAGGGGCAATCAGCCCCAGCATTTT.

CDR3 sequence: CATSTSGTAKNEQFF. The DNA of the CDR3 is TGTGCCACCAGCACCTCCGGGACAGCTAAGAATGAGCAGTTCTTC. This chain uses TRBV15 with TRBJ2-1, with 7 bases that match TRBD1. Germline V gene sequence: CDR1 LNHNV, CDR2 YYDKDF (reference sequence). CDR3 length: 15 amino acids. J was trimmed by 7 bases and V by 4 bases; bases with no gene match: 10.

J is TRBJ1-2 and V is TRBV10-3; D uncertain. Germline V CDR1 and CDR2: ENHRY, SYGVKD. V lost 0 bases to trimming and J lost 6 bases, with 5 bases between them. The length of the CDR3 is 12 residues. The CDR3 DNA sequence: TGTGCCATCAGTGAGTCGACGGATGGCTACACCTTC. It encodes CAISESTDGYTF.

The CDR3 coding sequence is TGTGCCAGCAGCGGGGACAGTTTCGGCGAGCAGTACTTC. Protein product: CASSGDSFGEQYF. The chain employs TRBV5-4 and TRBJ2-7, with 7 bases fitting TRBD1. This CDR3 has 13 residues. V trimming: 4 bases; J trimming: 6 bases; junction bases outside the gene matches: 7. In germline, CDR1 is SGHNT, CDR2 YYREEE (reference sequence).

This clone appeared a single time. The J gene is TRBJ2-3, the V gene TRBV4-1; 9 bases fit TRBD2. The J segment lost 1 base and the V segment lost 3 bases, leaving 20 bases of the junction unmatched. Germline V CDR1 and CDR2: MGHRA, YSYEKL. The CDR3 runs to 21 residues. CDR3 coding DNA: TGCGCCAGCAGCCACCCCCGACTTGCAGCGGGGGGCCCTCGAGGCACAGATACGCAGTATTTT. This codes for CASSHPRLAAGGPRGTDTQYF.